The 8 T cell receptor beta chains in this list originate from one sample, sequenced in a study of shared clonotypes between healthy human individuals. Sequencing was performed with immunoSEQ multiplex PCR; in TCRdb, only in-frame clones are kept and a portion is missing. The sample holds 950,000 to 1,100,000 clones, approximately 78% seen once. The source material was memory CD4+ T cells from PBMCs. The subset: CD45RA-negative fraction. The receptors were sampled from a man aged 18 to 30 in good health. Some clones in this sample may be carry-over from other donors' samples.

The rearrangement uses TRBV2 and TRBJ2-3, with 7 bases identical to TRBD2. V was clipped by 4 bases and J by 6 bases; unmatched bases: 7. The CDR3 loop spans 14 amino acids. From germline, CDR1 is SNHLY and CDR2 FYNNEI. CDR3: CASSGGGRSDTQYF. As DNA, the CDR3 is TGTGCCAGCAGTGGGGGCGGGAGATCGGATACGCAGTATTTT.

The chain recombines TRBV19 with TRBJ1-5; D is perhaps TRBD1 (5 bases). V was trimmed by 3 bases and J by 6 bases, leaving 18 bases between them. The CDR3 loop spans 16 amino acids. Germline V CDR1 and CDR2: LNHDA, SQIVND (reference sequence). CDR3 coding DNA: TGTGCCAGTAGTATTTTAGGTTCAGGGTTCGGTCAGCCCCAGCATTTT. Translating it yields CASSILGSGFGQPQHF.

The chain has TRBV2 and TRBJ2-6; D call uncertain. CDR1 SNHLY and CDR2 FYNNEI come from the germline V gene. The CDR3 spans 15 residues. With 4 bases removed from V and 0 bases from J, the gap between germline ends came to 7 bases. The CDR3 region is CASSAGISGANVLTF. For the CDR3, the DNA is TGTGCCAGCAGTGCCGGAATCTCTGGGGCCAACGTCCTGACTTTC.

This chain links TRBV5-1 with TRBJ1-2; no reliable D call. V shed 0 bases and J shed 0 bases, with 12 bases lying between them. The germline CDR1 and CDR2 sequences are SGHRS and YFSETQ. CDR3 size: 16 residues. The CDR3 protein is CASSLGADGPNYGYTF. The CDR3 coding sequence is TGCGCCAGCAGCTTGGGCGCGGACGGACCTAACTATGGCTACACCTTC.

The chain uses TRBV27 and TRBJ2-3; 9 bases agree with TRBD1. Germline V lookup: CDR1 MNHEY, CDR2 SMNVEV (reference sequence). V was clipped by 8 bases and J by 6 bases; unmatched bases: 6. The CDR3 spans 13 residues. The CDR3 DNA follows: TGTGCCAGCGGGGACAGGGCCGGGGATACGCAGTATTTT. Its translation: CASGDRAGDTQYF.

The CDR3 DNA follows: TGTGCCAGCAGTACTAGAGGTGAGCAGTTCTTC. Translated: CASSTRGEQFF. The J gene is TRBJ2-1, the V gene TRBV27; D might be TRBD2 (5 bases). This CDR3 has 11 amino acids. The ends were cut back, 5 bases at V and 9 bases at J, with 8 bases in the middle. Germline V gene lookup returns CDR1 MNHEY and CDR2 SMNVEV (reference sequence).

This clone has only a few counts. The J gene is TRBJ2-1, the V gene TRBV6-1; D gene ambiguous. The length of the CDR3 is 13 residues. Germline V lookup: CDR1 MNHNS, CDR2 SASEGT. V was trimmed by 6 bases and J by 4 bases, leaving 10 bases between them. In DNA form, the CDR3 reads TGTGCCAGCAGGACCACGCAGTACAATGAGCAGTTCTTC. Its translation is CASRTTQYNEQFF.

This clone was counted between two and nine times. The J gene is TRBJ2-1, the V gene TRBV11-2, with TRBD2 identical over 11 bases. CDR3 length: 16 residues. Looked up from germline, CDR1 is SGHAT and CDR2 is FQNNGV. J was trimmed by 7 bases and V by 5 bases; bases with no gene match: 10. The DNA of the CDR3 is TGTGCCAGCAGCCCTAGACTAGCGGGAATCGTAAATGAGCAGTTCTTC. This translates into CASSPRLAGIVNEQFF. The full variable domain, in which reference TRBV11-2 and TRBJ2-1 provide the parts outside the CDR3, is EAGVAQSPRYKIIEKRQSVAFWCNPISGHATLYWYQQILGQGPKLLIQFQNNGVVDDSQLPKDRFSAERLKGVDSTLKIQPAKLEDSAVYLCASSPRLAGIVNEQFFGPGTRLTVL.